This T cell receptor (beta chain) was retrieved from a study of T-cell memory formation after mild COVID-19. About the study: Largely, TCR clusters stayed within a single donor.

TCRdb passed the 5' RACE reads through MiXCR, listing each CDR3 protein once. The sample holds tens of thousands of distinct CDR3 sequences; roughly 13% are singletons and the top ten take 40% to 45%. Study results and limitations: That cross-reactive memory joined was suggested by some responding clones appearing in pre-infection memory. Proof of SARS-CoV-2 specificity was absent for the second-wave clones that crested on day 37. Clones contracting day 15 to 85 were balanced CD4/CD8; later expanders leaned CD4+.

This clonotype appeared a few times. Its antigen is unknown. The sequenced sample consisted of PBMCs or a T cell subset sorted from them (not recorded which). The TCR sequence derives from a man aged 18-30 years who had mild COVID-19 (a few samples of this study predate the infection). Cell type and time point are not known.

The CDR3 DNA reads as TGTGCCTGGAGTGCGAACCGGGACCCCTCCGACACCTTC. Protein: CAWSANRDPSDTF. The chain uses TRBV30 and TRBJ1-2; D perhaps matches TRBD1 (5 bases). Germline-derived CDR1 and CDR2 are GTSNPN and SVGIG (reference sequence). The CDR3 is 13 residues long. V lost 1 base to trimming and J lost 12 bases, with 18 bases between them.